This entry concerns a single TCR beta chain. This clonotype was counted between two and nine times. Its antigen remains unidentified. No quality values exist for individual bases; no much larger clone is one base distant. This entry comes from a study of T-cell memory formation after mild COVID-19 (dated by TCRdb to the early 2020s). Background on the whole study: Most TCR sequence clusters were specific to one of the two donors. Longitudinal TCRalpha and TCRbeta repertoire sequencing tracked T-cell clones expanding and contracting after mild COVID-19 in a couple of donors. Two young, previously healthy adult volunteers, one female and one male, were included in the cohort.

What the research found in general, with its limitations: Only a couple of mild cases were covered in the study, and larger cohorts including severe cases with pre-infection samples were considered necessary. Balanced CD4/CD8 phenotypes were observed for clones contracting from day 15 to 85, whereas a bias towards CD4+ was observed for a second wave of clones expanding from day 15 to 37. SARS-CoV-2 specificity was not confirmed for the second-wave clones peaking on day 37. Some responding clones were detected in pre-infection memory, suggesting pre-existing cross-reactive memory T cells joined the SARS-CoV-2 response. Contracting CD4+ clones turned up mainly in the CM and EM memory subsets, whereas EMRA was where CD8+ clones were enriched.

The listed sequencing device is Illumina NovaSeq 6000. cDNA libraries for TCRalpha and TCRbeta were prepared by 5'RACE using constant-segment primers, with sample barcodes and unique molecular identifiers added. RNA was extracted from every sample with Trizol reagent. Library amplification was performed in two PCR steps, and a second sample barcode and Illumina TruSeq adapters were introduced in the second step. Sequencing of libraries was performed on an Illumina NovaSeq with 2 x 150 bp paired-end reads. Under the source paper's analysis protocol: Reads were demultiplexed and collapsed into UMI-guided consensus sequences with migec v1.2.7. Using mixcr v2.1.11, UMI consensuses were aligned to TRA and TRB V and J templates and then assembled into clonotypes. Expanded or contracted clonotypes were those called significant by both edgeR and NoisET, with noise models trained on biological replicates. For edgeR calls, the thresholds were a false discovery rate-adjusted p below 0.01 and a log2 fold-change of 1. As an exploratory analysis of dynamics, PCA with hierarchical clustering was applied to max-normalized trajectories of the 1000 most abundant clonotypes. Separately sequenced CD4+ and CD8+ repertoires were used to assign a CD4 or CD8 phenotype to each responding clone. The public sequencing data were trimmed at Q25 with fastp and processed into clonotypes with MiXCR by TCRdb, which kept only in-frame beta chains. CDR3 protein duplicates are merged, each entry listing the most common genes and DNA. Clone size and V and J calls follow TCRdb, not the original study. This sample gives over 500,000 distinct CDR3 sequences in total; approximately 15% of them show up just once. The top ten clonotypes cover less than 10% of the sample.

The germline V gene encodes CDR1 LGHNA and CDR2 YNFKEQ. Relative to germline, V is missing 0 bases and J is missing 4 bases, with 4 bases of the junction outside any gene match. The CDR3 runs 16 amino acids, cysteine and phenylalanine included. The only DNA kept is the CDR3, 48 bases in frame from the first base. PBMCs were isolated by Ficoll-Paque density gradient centrifugation. This receptor was taken from an adult woman who had mild COVID-19 (a few samples of this study predate the infection). The sample titles of this study are shuffled in the database, so cell type and time point are left out; the donor was told from shared clones. The sequence is built from TRBV4-2 and TRBJ2-7; 12 junctional bases match TRBD2. The source material was PBMCs or a T cell subset sorted from them (not recorded which). The CDR3 has the sequence CASSQDASGGAYEQYF. The sequenced DNA: TGTGCCAGCAGCCAAGACGCTAGCGGGGGGGCGTACGAGCAGTACTTC.